This T cell receptor (beta chain) is drawn from a study of blood T cell repertoires in COVID-19. Background on the study: Samples of COVID-19 (acute and convalescent) were obtained from the United States, Italy and Spain. From T cells, B-cell-depleted T cells, or PBMCs came the material, which was cDNA or gDNA.

Germline V gene lookup returns CDR1 LGHDT and CDR2 YNNKEL (reference sequence). This CDR3 comprises 14 residues. Trimming cost V 8 bases and J 10 bases, with 18 bases left between them. Original processing notes: Reference gene primer amplification gave estimated nucleated cell counts. Some clones are missing from TCRdb's copy, which holds only in-frame ones; the method was immunoSEQ multiplex PCR. The V and J calls and the clone size are those of that table, but D and trimming were determined from the DNA. The sample holds 200,000 to 250,000 clones, around 82% seen once. This receptor was obtained from a woman between 65 and 79 years old with acute or convalescent COVID-19. The source material was peripheral blood. The V and J genes are TRBV3-1 (or the pseudogene TRBV3-2) and TRBJ1-6; a weak D match, TRBD1 (6 bases). CDR3: CASQQGWSGSPLHF. The DNA for the CDR3 is TGTGCCAGCCAACAGGGATGGAGTGGGTCACCCCTCCACTTT.